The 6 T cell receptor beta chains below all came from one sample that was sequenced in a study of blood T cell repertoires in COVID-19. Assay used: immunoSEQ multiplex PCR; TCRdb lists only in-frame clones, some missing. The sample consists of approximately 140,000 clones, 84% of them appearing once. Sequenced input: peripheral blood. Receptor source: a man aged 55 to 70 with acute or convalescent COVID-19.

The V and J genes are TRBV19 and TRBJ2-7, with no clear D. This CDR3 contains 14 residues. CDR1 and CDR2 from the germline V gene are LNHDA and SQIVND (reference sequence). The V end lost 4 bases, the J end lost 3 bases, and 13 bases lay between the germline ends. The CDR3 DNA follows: TGTGCCAGTAGTACTAGTATCGGAAACTACGAGCAGTACTTC. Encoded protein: CASSTSIGNYEQYF.

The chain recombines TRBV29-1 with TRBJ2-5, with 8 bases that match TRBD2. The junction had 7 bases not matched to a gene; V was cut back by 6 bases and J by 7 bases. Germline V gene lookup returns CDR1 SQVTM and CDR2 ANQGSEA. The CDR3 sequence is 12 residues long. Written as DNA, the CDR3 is TGCAGCGTCCGGGGGGGAGAGGTGACCCAGTACTTC. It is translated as CSVRGGEVTQYF.

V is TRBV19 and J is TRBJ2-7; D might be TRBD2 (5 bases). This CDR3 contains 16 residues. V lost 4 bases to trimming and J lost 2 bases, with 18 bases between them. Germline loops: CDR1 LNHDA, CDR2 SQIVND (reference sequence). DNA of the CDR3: TGTGCCAGTAGTAGGGCCGTGACGGGGATCCCCTACGAGCAGTACTTC. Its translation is CASSRAVTGIPYEQYF.

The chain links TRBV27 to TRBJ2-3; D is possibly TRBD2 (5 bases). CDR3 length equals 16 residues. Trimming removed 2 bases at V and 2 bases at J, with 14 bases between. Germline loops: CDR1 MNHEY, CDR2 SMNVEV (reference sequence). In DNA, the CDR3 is TGTGCCAGCAGTTTAAGTAGAAGGAGGTCCACAGATACGCAGTATTTT. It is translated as CASSLSRRRSTDTQYF.

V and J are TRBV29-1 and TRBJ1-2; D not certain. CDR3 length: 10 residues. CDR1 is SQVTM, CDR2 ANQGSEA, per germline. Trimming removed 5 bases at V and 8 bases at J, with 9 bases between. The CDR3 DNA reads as TGCAGCGTTTCAGCGGGAGGCTACACCTTC. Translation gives CSVSAGGYTF.

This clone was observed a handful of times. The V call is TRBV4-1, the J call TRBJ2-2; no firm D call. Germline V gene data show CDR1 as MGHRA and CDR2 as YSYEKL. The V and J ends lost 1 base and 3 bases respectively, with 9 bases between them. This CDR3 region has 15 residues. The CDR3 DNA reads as TGCGCCAGCAGCCAAGTTGAGTTGGACACCGGGGAGCTGTTTTTT. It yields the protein CASSQVELDTGELFF.